This entry concerns a single TCR beta chain. The CDR3 is 14 residues long. V was pared by 5 bases and J by 5 bases, with 3 bases of the junction left unmatched. Germline CDR1 and CDR2: KGHSH and LQKENI. TCRdb independently ran MiXCR on the RT-PCR reads; one entry per CDR3 protein. The data show fewer than 800,000 distinct CDR3 sequences, 12% to 15% seen once. The rearrangement joins TRBV18 to TRBJ2-5; 12 nucleotides line up with TRBD2. Material: memory CD4+ T cells from blood. This TCR derives from a female donor in good health, serving as a healthy control. CDR3 protein: CASSGLAGMETQYF. The DNA for the CDR3 is TGTGCCAGCTCAGGACTAGCGGGAATGGAGACCCAGTACTTC. Based on the CDR3 plus reference TRBV18 and TRBJ2-5, the full variable domain is NAGVMQNPRHLVRRRGQEARLRCSPMKGHSHVYWYRQLPEEGLKFMVYLQKENIIDESGMPKERFSAEFPKEGPSILRIQQVVRGDSAAYFCASSGLAGMETQYFGPGTRLLVL.